What follows are 3 T cell receptor beta chains derived from one specimen sequenced in a study of CD8 T cells in Susac syndrome. Reverse transcription of about 0.5 to 1 ug RNA used random hexamers. Via MiXCR, TCRdb re-called the immunoSEQ multiplex PCR reads, giving one row per CDR3 protein. This table has a few hundred thousand distinct CDR3 sequences, 85% to 95% appearing once. Material for sequencing was CD4+ T cells from PBMCs. Receptors originate from a human donor with multiple sclerosis.

The chain recombines TRBV3-1 with TRBJ2-3; TRBD2 is a possible D gene (6 bases). Trimming cost V 2 bases and J 4 bases, with 13 bases left between them. The CDR3 has 15 amino acids. CDR1 LGHDT and CDR2 YNNKEL come from the germline V gene (reference sequence). This CDR3 reads CASSQKGPGADTQYF. For the CDR3, the DNA is TGTGCCAGCAGCCAAAAAGGCCCGGGGGCAGATACGCAGTATTTT.

The chain is built from TRBV11-2 and TRBJ2-5; 10 nucleotides agree with TRBD2. Germline CDR1 is SGHAT and CDR2 is FQNNGV. Trimming took 1 base from V and 4 from J; bases not matched to a gene: 9. This CDR3 is 17 amino acids long. CDR3 DNA sequence: TGTGCCAGCAGCTTAGGCGCTAGCGGGGGAATAGGAGAGACCCAGTACTTC. Translated, it gives CASSLGASGGIGETQYF.

The chain employs TRBV27 and TRBJ1-4; 11 bases line up with TRBD1. This CDR3 region has 15 residues. The V segment lost 3 bases and the J segment 7 bases; nucleotides outside the gene matches: 4. Germline loops: CDR1 MNHEY, CDR2 SMNVEV (reference sequence). The CDR3 protein is CASSLDRGRFEKLFF. CDR3 nucleotides: TGTGCCAGCAGTTTGGACAGGGGGCGCTTTGAAAAACTGTTTTTT.